What follows are 32 T cell receptor beta chains derived from one specimen sequenced in a study of metastatic and nonmetastatic thyroid tumors. With MiXCR, TCRdb called clones anew from the PCR reads. Here the sample spans around 45,000 clones, about 15% being singletons. None of the patients had undergone any treatment ahead of thyroid surgery. The sample consisted of blood. These TCRs come from a female donor with papillary thyroid cancer or a benign thyroid nodule (not recorded which). Some clones in this sample may be carry-over from other donors' samples.

This clone was counted at least ten times. The chain employs TRBV20-1 and TRBJ2-3, with TRBD2 matching over 12 bases. The CDR3 length is 16 residues. The germline V gene encodes CDR1 DFQATT and CDR2 SNEGSKA (reference sequence). The V gene end was trimmed by 6 bases and the J gene end by 3 bases; junction bases not matched to a gene: 10. The CDR3 DNA reads as TGCAGTGCACCTCGACTAGCGGGAGAGGGTACAGATACGCAGTATTTT. Protein: CSAPRLAGEGTDTQYF.

This clone has ten or more counts. The chain couples TRBV5-6 to TRBJ2-3; D possibly corresponds to TRBD2 (5 bases). CDR1 SGHDT and CDR2 YYEEEE come from the germline V gene. Deletions cut 4 bases from V and 3 bases from J, with 9 bases between. The CDR3 runs to 13 residues. The CDR3 sequence is CASSQRYTDTQYF. The CDR3 nucleotides are TGTGCCAGCAGCCAGCGGTATACAGATACGCAGTATTTT.

This clone was detected ten times or more. The rearrangement uses TRBV5-1 and TRBJ1-1, with D perhaps matching TRBD1 (5 bases). From germline, CDR1 is SGHRS and CDR2 YFSETQ. This CDR3 comprises 14 residues. The germline V and J ends were trimmed by 4 bases and 1 base, with 11 bases remaining between them. Here the CDR3 reads CASSLWTSNTEAFF. CDR3 in DNA: TGCGCCAGCAGCCTTTGGACATCGAACACTGAAGCTTTCTTT.

This clone was detected only a few times. A much larger clone sits a single nucleotide away, making a read error possible. The chain employs TRBV27 and TRBJ2-7, with D tentatively TRBD1 (5 bases). Germline CDR1 is MNHEY and CDR2 is SMNVEV (reference sequence). The CDR3 extends over 14 amino acids. The ends were cut back, 5 bases at V and 3 bases at J, with 14 bases in the middle. Written as DNA, the CDR3 is TGTGCCAGCAGTCCATGGTACAGGCTCTACGAGCAGTACTTC. This codes for CASSPWYRLYEQYF.

This clone was seen many times. CDR3 residues: CSARLGTSGGSTYEQYF. In DNA, the CDR3 is TGCAGTGCCCGCTTGGGGACTAGCGGAGGGAGTACCTACGAGCAGTACTTC. The chain uses TRBV20-1 and TRBJ2-7; 11 bases match TRBD2. The germline gives CDR1 DFQATT, CDR2 SNEGSKA (reference sequence). V lost 6 bases, J lost 2 bases, and 15 bases stayed unmatched. The CDR3 has 17 amino acids.

Many counts were recorded for this clone. The identical CDR3 is also encoded by other nucleotide sequences in the sample. The J gene is TRBJ1-5, the V gene TRBV30; possibly TRBD1 for D (5 bases). Germline CDR1 and CDR2: GTSNPN and SVGIG (reference sequence). Trimming shortened V by 4 bases and J by 8 bases, and 15 bases separated the two germline ends. The CDR3 length is 13 residues. The CDR3 DNA sequence: TGTGCCTGGAATCGGCAGGGCGTTGAGCCCCAGCATTTT. Translating it yields CAWNRQGVEPQHF.

The chain combines TRBV24-1 with TRBJ1-6; D is possibly TRBD1 (5 bases). The ends were cut back, 8 bases at V and 8 bases at J, with 21 bases in the middle. Germline CDR1 is KGHDR and CDR2 is SFDVKD. CDR3 length: 16 residues. The CDR3 is CATNRSLQDGDSPLHF. The CDR3 region has the DNA TGTGCCACCAATCGCAGCCTACAGGACGGGGATTCACCCCTCCACTTT.

As concerns this clone: A read error is likely, as this CDR3 ends without the conserved phenylalanine or tryptophan. The limits of the CDR3 on the DNA are not certain, so only TCRdb's listed CDR3 is given. This chain connects TRBV6-1 to TRBJ2-7; the table assigns TRBD1, which was not confirmed against the DNA. 12 amino acids form the CDR3, both terminal residues included. Germline values: CDR1 MNHNS, CDR2 SASEGT. The CDR3 sequence: CASSLPGLMEYL.

The chain couples TRBV5-6 to TRBJ2-1; the match to TRBD2 covers 9 bases. Germline CDR1 reads SGHDT; CDR2 reads YYEEEE. Unmatched junction bases numbered 11, after V lost 4 bases and J lost 3 bases. This CDR3 is built from 17 residues. In DNA form, the CDR3 reads TGTGCCAGCAGCACCGGATTAGGTAGCGGGGGCTACAATGAGCAGTTCTTC. It specifies CASSTGLGSGGYNEQFF.

The V and J genes are TRBV6-1 and TRBJ2-3; D assignment may be TRBD1 or TRBD2 (5 bases each). Trimming shortened V by 8 bases and J by 4 bases, and 13 bases separated the two germline ends. The CDR3 contains 13 residues. In germline, CDR1 is MNHNS, CDR2 SASEGT. CDR3 nucleotides: TGTGCCAGCGGATTGGGGCGGGCAGATACGCAGTATTTT. The encoded protein is CASGLGRADTQYF.

This clone was observed many times. This sequence joins TRBV12-3 or TRBV12-4 and TRBJ2-3; TRBD2 matches 9 bases. The V segment lost 6 bases and the J segment 3 bases; nucleotides outside the gene matches: 4. CDR3 length: 14 residues. CDR3 residues: CASRTSGRTDTQYF. CDR3 bases: TGTGCCAGCAGAACAAGCGGGAGGACAGATACGCAGTATTTT.

The chain joins TRBV5-1 to TRBJ1-5; D is ambiguous. CDR1 and CDR2 (germline): SGHRS, YFSETQ. The CDR3 totals 13 residues. Trimming cost V 1 base and J 7 bases, with 9 bases left between them. This CDR3 reads CASSLLPGQPQHF. DNA of the CDR3: TGCGCCAGCAGCTTGCTTCCCGGGCAGCCCCAGCATTTT.

There are a few counts of this clone. This clone may be a read error of a much larger clone one base away. Within the sample, other DNA sequences also encode this same CDR3. The chain links TRBV29-1 to TRBJ2-7, with 7 bases lining up with TRBD2. Germline CDR1 is SQVTM and CDR2 is ANQGSEA. The CDR3 is 16 amino acids. Germline trimming cut 6 bases from V and 4 bases from J; bases unmatched to any gene: 18. The DNA of the CDR3 is TGCAGCGTCAAAACACCCCTGGGGCGGGAGAAGTACGAGCAGTACTTC. This codes for CSVKTPLGREKYEQYF.

This clone has a count of ten or more. The chain joins TRBV7-2 to TRBJ2-5; D is possibly TRBD1 (5 bases). Germline V gene data show CDR1 as SGHTA and CDR2 as FQGNSA. The CDR3 has 13 amino acids. Between the trimmed V and J ends, which lost 4 bases and 5 bases, there was a span of 11 bases. The CDR3 DNA sequence: TGTGCCAGCAGCTCACTCAGGGCCGAGACCCAGTACTTC. It translates to CASSSLRAETQYF. Based on the CDR3 plus reference TRBV7-2 and TRBJ2-5, the full variable domain is GAGVSQSPSNKVTEKGKDVELRCDPISGHTALYWYRQSLGQGLEFLIYFQGNSAPDKSGLPSDRFSAERTGGSVSTLTIQRTQQEDSAVYLCASSSLRAETQYFGPGTRLLVL.

Many counts were recorded for this clone. The chain recombines TRBV9 with TRBJ1-5, with 12 bases fitting TRBD1. Germline CDR1 is SGDLS and CDR2 is YYNGEE. This CDR3 has 18 amino acids. V lost 4 bases to trimming and J lost 4 bases; unmatched junction nucleotides: 12. The CDR3 spells CASSPPGGDRGQNQPQHF. The CDR3 DNA follows: TGTGCCAGCAGCCCCCCGGGGGGGGACAGGGGGCAAAATCAGCCCCAGCATTTT.

This clone was counted at least ten times. V and J are TRBV5-4 and TRBJ2-5; D is unresolved. V was shortened by 6 bases and J by 5 bases, with 8 bases between the two germline ends. The germline CDR1 and CDR2 sequences are SGHNT and YYREEE (reference sequence). CDR3 size: 11 residues. The CDR3 DNA is TGTGCCAGCACATCCTTGGAGACCCAGTACTTC. Translating gives CASTSLETQYF. The full variable domain, in which reference TRBV5-4 and TRBJ2-5 provide the parts outside the CDR3, is ETGVTQSPTHLIKTRGQQVTLRCSSQSGHNTVSWYQQALGQGPQFIFQYYREEENGRGNFPPRFSGLQFPNYSSELNVNALELDDSALYLCASTSLETQYFGPGTRLLVL.

The V call is TRBV12-3 or TRBV12-4, the J call TRBJ1-5, with D tentatively TRBD1 (5 bases). The CDR3 contains 14 residues. Trimming left V 9 bases short and J 6 bases short, with 18 bases between. CDR3 residues: CASLCGAHGQPQHF. The CDR3 DNA is TGTGCCAGTCTCTGTGGGGCCCACGGTCAGCCCCAGCATTTT.

There are many counts of this clone. The rearrangement joins TRBV5-1 to TRBJ1-2; 12 nucleotides line up with TRBD1. Trimming at V came to 3 bases and at J to 8 bases, leaving 5 bases not matched to a gene. The germline V gene has CDR1 SGHRS and CDR2 YFSETQ. The CDR3 extends over 14 amino acids. The CDR3 DNA sequence: TGCGCCAGCAGCTCGGGACAGGGGGCGGGAGGCTACACCTTC. It yields the protein CASSSGQGAGGYTF.

In this sample, this clone turned up many times. V gene TRBV27 combines with J gene TRBJ1-5, with D maybe TRBD1 (6 bases). V dropped 2 bases and J dropped 3 bases, with 11 bases sitting between them. Germline CDR1 and CDR2: MNHEY and SMNVEV (reference sequence). The CDR3 is 15 residues long. The CDR3 loop reads CASSLGGRDNQPQHF. The CDR3 region has the DNA TGTGCCAGCAGTTTAGGGGGCAGGGACAATCAGCCCCAGCATTTT.

This clone was detected ten times or more. J is TRBJ1-2 and V is TRBV5-6; 8 nucleotides line up with TRBD1. The germline V gene has CDR1 SGHDT and CDR2 YYEEEE. Unmatched junction bases numbered 6, after V lost 4 bases and J lost 4 bases. The CDR3 consists of 14 residues. CDR3 sequence (DNA): TGTGCCAGCAGCCCAGGACAGGGAGGCTATGGCTACACCTTC. This translates into CASSPGQGGYGYTF.

This CDR3 reads CSANSGTSGRDEQYF. In DNA, the CDR3 is TGCAGTGCTAATTCCGGGACTAGCGGGAGAGACGAGCAGTACTTC. V usage is TRBV20-1 and J usage is TRBJ2-7; 14 positions agree with TRBD2. This CDR3 region has 15 residues. The J segment lost 5 bases and the V segment lost 4 bases, leaving 7 bases of the junction unmatched. From germline, CDR1 is DFQATT and CDR2 SNEGSKA (reference sequence).

This clone appeared many times. CDR3 nucleotide sequence: TGCAGTGCCGATACTAGCGGGACCCACGAGCAGTACTTC. Its translation: CSADTSGTHEQYF. V is TRBV20-1 and J is TRBJ2-7; TRBD2 matches 10 bases. With 6 bases clipped from V and 5 bases from J, the junction kept 7 bases outside the gene matches. The CDR3 length is 13 residues. Germline lookup yields CDR1 DFQATT and CDR2 SNEGSKA (reference sequence).

This clone was counted at least ten times. The genes are TRBV10-1 and TRBJ2-7; D possibly corresponds to TRBD2 (5 bases). Trimming removed 0 bases at V and 6 bases at J, with 9 bases between. This CDR3 is 13 amino acids long. The germline V gene encodes CDR1 WNHNN and CDR2 SYGVQD (reference sequence). The CDR3 DNA reads TGCGCCAGCAGTGAGTCGGTCGGAGGCGAGCAGTACTTC. Amino acids: CASSESVGGEQYF.

The V and J genes are TRBV5-4 and TRBJ2-2, with D possibly being TRBD1 or TRBD2 (5 bases each). CDR1 and CDR2 (germline): SGHNT, YYREEE (reference sequence). The CDR3 runs 15 residues. V gave up 4 bases and J gave up 2 bases, with 12 bases separating them. DNA of the CDR3: TGTGCCAGCAGCCCCCGGGGCACCAACACCGGGGAGCTGTTTTTT. Its translation: CASSPRGTNTGELFF.

This clone was seen many times. V is TRBV20-1 and J is TRBJ1-2; possibly TRBD1 for D (6 bases). The V gene lost 2 bases and the J gene lost 9 bases, with 13 bases spanning the gap. Germline assignment: CDR1 DFQATT and CDR2 SNEGSKA (reference sequence). The CDR3 runs 12 residues. CDR3: CSARHGGDSYTF. The CDR3 region has the DNA TGCAGTGCTAGACACGGGGGCGATAGCTACACCTTC.

This chain joins TRBV27 and TRBJ2-7; 7 bases line up with TRBD2. Germline values: CDR1 MNHEY, CDR2 SMNVEV (reference sequence). This CDR3 is built from 16 residues. Here the CDR3 reads CTISLKMGGSTYEQYF. In DNA form, the CDR3 reads TGTACCATCAGTTTAAAGATGGGCGGGAGTACCTACGAGCAGTACTTC.

The V gene is TRBV11-2, the J gene TRBJ2-2; 9 bases match TRBD2. Trimming took 10 bases from V and 2 from J; bases not matched to a gene: 14. This CDR3 has 17 amino acids. Germline V lookup: CDR1 SGHAT, CDR2 FQNNGV. CDR3 DNA: TGTGCCATTACCAATCGGCCAGCGGGAGGAAACACCGGGGAGCTGTTTTTT. It codes for CAITNRPAGGNTGELFF.

V and J are TRBV11-3 and TRBJ1-1; D uncertain. The CDR3 spans 15 residues. In germline, CDR1 is SGHNT, CDR2 YENEEA. Trimming took off 8 bases at V and 4 bases at J, with 20 bases between the two ends. CDR3 coding DNA: TGTGCCAGCCACGATGAGGTACGTCGACCCACTGAAGCTTTCTTT. Protein sequence: CASHDEVRRPTEAFF.

This clone was picked up many times. The rearrangement uses TRBV30 and TRBJ2-7; no firm D call. Trimming took 3 bases from V and 4 from J, leaving 10 bases between them. This CDR3 has 12 residues. Per the germline V gene, CDR1 is GTSNPN and CDR2 is SVGIG (reference sequence). The CDR3 loop reads CAWSASGYEQYF. CDR3 nucleotides: TGTGCCTGGAGCGCCTCTGGTTACGAGCAGTACTTC.

At least ten counts were recorded for this clone. This chain's CDR3 is CASSPRRTQKYEQYF. CDR3 sequence (DNA): TGTGCCAGCTCACCGAGGAGGACACAAAAATACGAGCAGTACTTC. The rearrangement joins TRBV18 to TRBJ2-7, with D perhaps assigned TRBD1 or TRBD2 (5 bases each). With 3 bases removed from V and 4 bases from J, the gap between germline ends came to 16 bases. Germline CDR1 is KGHSH and CDR2 is LQKENI. The CDR3 length is 15 residues.

Turning to this clone: A much larger clone differs from this one at a single base, so this may be a read error. This chain uses TRBV5-5 with TRBJ2-7, with 8 bases fitting TRBD2. Per germline, CDR1 SGHKS and CDR2 YYEKEE (reference sequence). The CDR3 consists of 15 residues. The trim removed 6 bases at V and 6 bases at J, leaving 14 bases unmatched. Here the CDR3 reads CASIRGGSGTREQYF. The CDR3 nucleotides are TGTGCCAGCATCCGAGGGGGTAGCGGGACCCGCGAGCAGTACTTC.

This clone showed up just a few times. This chain links TRBV28 with TRBJ2-3; D is undetermined. CDR1 MDHEN and CDR2 SYDVKM come from the germline V gene. V gave up 4 bases and J gave up 0 bases, with 14 bases separating them. The CDR3 loop spans 16 amino acids. The CDR3 DNA reads as TGTGCCAGCAGTTCCCCTAGGTGGGTTAGCACAGATACGCAGTATTTT. Encoded protein: CASSSPRWVSTDTQYF.